This T cell receptor (beta chain) was found in a study of T cell responses to AZD1222 COVID-19 vaccine. Findings and limits, study-wide: It should be noted that donors were predominantly white British and more often female, and clonal diversity was possibly underestimated. Within unmutated variant regions lay the reported targets of nearly half of spike-specific TCRs. Baseline testing showed seropositivity in only six or seven AZD1222 recipients.

Germline V CDR1 and CDR2: MDHEN, SYDVKM. The trim removed 6 bases at V and 4 bases at J, leaving 6 bases unmatched. The CDR3 runs to 15 residues. Some clones are missing from TCRdb's copy, which holds only in-frame ones; the method was immunoSEQ multiplex PCR. Among 150,000 to 180,000 clones listed, approximately 90% were seen once. A single count supports this clone. Its antigen is not identified. This clonotype was obtained from an adult in good health. The chain is built from TRBV28 and TRBJ2-2; 9 nucleotides align to TRBD1. The input for sequencing was peripheral blood, taken on day 0 of AZD1222 vaccination. CDR3 nucleotide sequence: TGTGCCAGCAGCCCCCGGGACAGGGTCACCGGGGAGCTGTTTTTT. This gives the protein CASSPRDRVTGELFF.